This T cell receptor (beta chain) emerged from a study of T cell responses to AZD1222 COVID-19 vaccine. Points on this clone: The antigen remains unidentified.

Study results and limitations: Spike-specific TCR breadth and depth rose after two AZD1222 doses.

The CDR3 is 16 amino acids. V shed 4 bases, J shed 3 bases, and the junction held 8 bases outside the gene matches. Germline V CDR1 and CDR2: SGHRS, YFSETQ. Clones were sequenced by immunoSEQ multiplex PCR, and TCRdb holds only the in-frame ones, with some missing. The data show about 130,000 clones, with roughly 85% seen just once and 7.9% held by the top ten. Sequences were derived from peripheral blood, sampled 28 days after the second dose of the MenACWY control vaccine. This TCR came from an adult who received the MenACWY meningococcal vaccine as a control. The rearrangement links TRBV5-1 to TRBJ1-2; 11 bases match TRBD1. The CDR3 loop reads CASSPIGTGGDYGYTF. In DNA form, the CDR3 reads TGCGCCAGCAGCCCGATAGGGACAGGGGGGGACTATGGCTACACCTTC.